This T cell receptor (beta chain) came from a study of CD4 T cells in relation to SARS-CoV-2 and coronaviruses. Study-wide background: ViraFEST: approximately eleven-day antigen culture of PBMCs, then TCR beta CDR3 sequencing. Negative control cultures got HIV-1 Nef peptides or no peptide.

Trimming removed 7 bases from V and 3 bases from J; junction bases left unmatched: 3. The germline gives CDR1 SQVTM, CDR2 ANQGSEA. CDR3 length equals 12 residues. Generated by immunoSEQ multiplex PCR, the TCRdb table keeps only in-frame clones and is missing some. This sample has approximately 25,000 clones; around 79% occur once, and the top ten carry less than 20%. Before the COVID-19 pandemic, during about 2011-2019, CD4+ T cells were taken from unexposed donors. Isolation of CD4+ T cells took place after roughly nine days in culture. Comment on this clone: Antigen: not known.

Specimen: CD4+ T cells from PBMCs, cultured in vitro. This TCR was sampled from a human donor in good health. The genes are TRBV29-1 and TRBJ2-7; 10 nucleotides align to TRBD2. The CDR3, as DNA: TGCAGCGGTACTAGCGGGAACTACGAGCAGTACTTC. Translated, it gives CSGTSGNYEQYF.